This TCR beta chain originates from a study of blood T cell repertoires in COVID-19. Authors' analysis steps: Nucleated cell counts were estimated from reference gene primer amplification. The protocol was immunoSEQ multiplex PCR, while the TCRdb copy is restricted to in-frame clones and leaves out a portion. Clone size and V and J calls were adopted from that table, with D and trimming inferred from the DNA. This table holds over 150,000 clones, approximately 90% found once. Germline values: CDR1 SGHNT, CDR2 YYREEE (reference sequence). V dropped 0 bases and J dropped 1; count of bases not matched to a gene: 8. CDR3 length: 17 residues.

The sequence was obtained from a man aged 50 to 60 with COVID-19, enrolled during active disease. The rearrangement uses TRBV5-4 and TRBJ2-3, with 7 nucleotides matching TRBD1. Specimen: peripheral blood. The CDR3 coding sequence is TGTGCCAGCAGCTTGGCCACAGGGGCGCGTGGCACAGATACGCAGTATTTT. Translated, it gives CASSLATGARGTDTQYF.